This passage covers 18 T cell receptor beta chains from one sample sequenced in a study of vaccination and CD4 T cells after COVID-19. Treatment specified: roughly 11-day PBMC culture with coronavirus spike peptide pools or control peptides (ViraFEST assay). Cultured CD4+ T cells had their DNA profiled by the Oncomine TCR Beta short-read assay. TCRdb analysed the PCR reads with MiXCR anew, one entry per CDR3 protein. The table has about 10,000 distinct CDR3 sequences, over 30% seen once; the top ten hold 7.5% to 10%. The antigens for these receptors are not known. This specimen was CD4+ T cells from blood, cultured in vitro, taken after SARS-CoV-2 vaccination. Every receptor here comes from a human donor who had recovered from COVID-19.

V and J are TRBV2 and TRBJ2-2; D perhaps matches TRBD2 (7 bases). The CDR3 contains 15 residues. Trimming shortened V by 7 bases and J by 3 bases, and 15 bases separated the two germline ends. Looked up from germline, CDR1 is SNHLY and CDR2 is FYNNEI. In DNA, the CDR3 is TGTGCCAGCACCCGACGGGGGGCTGACACCGGGGAGCTGTTTTTT. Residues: CASTRRGADTGELFF. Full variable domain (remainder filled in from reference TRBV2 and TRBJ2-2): EPEVTQTPSHQVTQMGQEVILRCVPISNHLYFYWYRQILGQKVEFLVSFYNNEISEKSEIFDDQFSVERPDGSNFTLKIRSTKLEDSAMYFCASTRRGADTGELFFGEGSRLTVL.

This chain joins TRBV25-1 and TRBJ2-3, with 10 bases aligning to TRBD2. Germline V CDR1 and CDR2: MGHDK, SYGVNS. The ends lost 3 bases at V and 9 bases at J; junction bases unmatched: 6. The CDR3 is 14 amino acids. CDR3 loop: CASSDFSAGGTQYF. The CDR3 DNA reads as TGTGCCAGCAGTGATTTTTCAGCGGGAGGGACGCAGTATTTT.

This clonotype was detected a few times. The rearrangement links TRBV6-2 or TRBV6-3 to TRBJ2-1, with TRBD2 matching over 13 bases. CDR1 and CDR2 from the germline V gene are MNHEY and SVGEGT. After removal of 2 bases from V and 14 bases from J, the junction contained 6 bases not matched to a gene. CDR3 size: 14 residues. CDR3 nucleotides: TGTGCCAGCAGTTACCCGGGACTAGCGGGGACAAAGTTCTTC. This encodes CASSYPGLAGTKFF.

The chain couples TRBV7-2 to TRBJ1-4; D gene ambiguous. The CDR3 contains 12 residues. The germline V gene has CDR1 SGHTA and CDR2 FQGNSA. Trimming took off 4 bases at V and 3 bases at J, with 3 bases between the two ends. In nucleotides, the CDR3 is TGTGCCAGCAGCTCGTCTAATGAAAAACTGTTTTTT. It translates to CASSSSNEKLFF.

The CDR3 is CASSLGVAGVGETQYF. CDR3 DNA: TGTGCCAGCAGCTTAGGCGTAGCGGGAGTGGGAGAGACCCAGTACTTC. This chain joins TRBV7-2 and TRBJ2-5; 9 bases are a match to TRBD2. CDR3 size: 16 residues. After removal of 1 base from V and 4 bases from J, the junction contained 7 bases not matched to a gene. CDR1 is SGHTA and CDR2 is FQGNSA in the germline V gene.

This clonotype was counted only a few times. This chain's CDR3 is CASSYSTDTQYF. DNA of the CDR3: TGCGCCAGCAGCTATAGCACAGATACGCAGTATTTT. The gene calls are TRBV5-1 and TRBJ2-3, with unresolved D. Looked up from germline, CDR1 is SGHRS and CDR2 is YFSETQ. The V and J ends lost 3 bases and 0 bases respectively, with 2 bases between them. The CDR3 runs to 12 residues.

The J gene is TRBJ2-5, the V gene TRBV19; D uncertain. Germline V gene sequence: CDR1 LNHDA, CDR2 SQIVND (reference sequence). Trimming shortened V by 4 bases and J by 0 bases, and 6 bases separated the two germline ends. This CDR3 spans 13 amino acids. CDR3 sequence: CASSKQDQETQYF. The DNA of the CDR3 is TGTGCCAGTAGTAAGCAGGACCAAGAGACCCAGTACTTC.

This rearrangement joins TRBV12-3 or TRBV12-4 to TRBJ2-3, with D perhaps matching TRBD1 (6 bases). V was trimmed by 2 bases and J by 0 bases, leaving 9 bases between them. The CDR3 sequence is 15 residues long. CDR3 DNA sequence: TGTGCCAGCAGTTTACAGGGGCGAAGCACAGATACGCAGTATTTT. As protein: CASSLQGRSTDTQYF.

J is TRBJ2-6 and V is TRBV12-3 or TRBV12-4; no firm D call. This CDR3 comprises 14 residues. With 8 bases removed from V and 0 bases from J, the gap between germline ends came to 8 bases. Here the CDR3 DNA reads TGTGCCAGCGTCAGGAACTCTGGGGCCAACGTCCTGACTTTC. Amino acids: CASVRNSGANVLTF.

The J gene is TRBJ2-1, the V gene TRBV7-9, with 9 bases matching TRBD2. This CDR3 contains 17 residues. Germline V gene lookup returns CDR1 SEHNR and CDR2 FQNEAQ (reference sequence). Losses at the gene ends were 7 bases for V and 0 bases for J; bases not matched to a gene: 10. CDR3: CASIPGLAGSSYNEQFF. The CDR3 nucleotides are TGTGCCAGCATCCCCGGCCTAGCGGGGAGCTCCTACAATGAGCAGTTCTTC.

The CDR3 sequence is CASSLERVDGYTF. In DNA form, the CDR3 reads TGTGCCAGCAGCTTAGAACGGGTAGATGGCTACACCTTC. This chain joins TRBV7-2 and TRBJ1-2; D gene uncertain. Trimming stripped 1 base from V and 6 bases from J, with 9 bases between. This CDR3 is 13 amino acids long. Germline V gene data show CDR1 as SGHTA and CDR2 as FQGNSA.

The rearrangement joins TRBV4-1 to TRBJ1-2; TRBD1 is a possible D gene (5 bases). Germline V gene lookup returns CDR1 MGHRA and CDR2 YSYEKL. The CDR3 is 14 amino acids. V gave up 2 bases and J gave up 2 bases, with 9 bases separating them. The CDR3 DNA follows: TGCGCCAGCAGCCAACCGGGACGAAACTATGGCTACACCTTC. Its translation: CASSQPGRNYGYTF.

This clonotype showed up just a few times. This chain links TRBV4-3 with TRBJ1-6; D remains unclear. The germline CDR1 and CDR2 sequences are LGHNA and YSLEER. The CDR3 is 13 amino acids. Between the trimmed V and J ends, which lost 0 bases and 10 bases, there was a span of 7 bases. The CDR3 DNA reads TGCGCCAGCAGCCAAGACCCTGGATCACCCCTCCACTTT. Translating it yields CASSQDPGSPLHF.

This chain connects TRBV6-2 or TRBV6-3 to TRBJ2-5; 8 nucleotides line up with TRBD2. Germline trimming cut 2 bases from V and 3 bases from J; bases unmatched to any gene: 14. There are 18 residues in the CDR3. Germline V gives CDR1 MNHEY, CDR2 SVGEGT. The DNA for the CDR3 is TGTGCCAGCAGTTACCCGAACAAGTTACTAGCGGAGAAAGAGACCCAGTACTTC. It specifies CASSYPNKLLAEKETQYF.

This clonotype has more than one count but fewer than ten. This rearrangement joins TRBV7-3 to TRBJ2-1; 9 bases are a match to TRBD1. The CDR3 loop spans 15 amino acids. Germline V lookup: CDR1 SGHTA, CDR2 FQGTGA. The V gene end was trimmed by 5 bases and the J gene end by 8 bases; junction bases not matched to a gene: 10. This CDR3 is CASSPRQGGVYEQFF. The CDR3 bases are TGTGCCAGCAGCCCGAGACAGGGGGGGGTCTATGAGCAGTTCTTC.

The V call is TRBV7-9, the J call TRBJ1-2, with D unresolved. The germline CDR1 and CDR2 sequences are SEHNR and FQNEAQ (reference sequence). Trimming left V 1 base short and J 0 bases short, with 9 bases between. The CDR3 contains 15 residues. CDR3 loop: CASSLVASANYGYTF. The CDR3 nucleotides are TGTGCCAGCAGCTTAGTTGCCTCAGCTAACTATGGCTACACCTTC.

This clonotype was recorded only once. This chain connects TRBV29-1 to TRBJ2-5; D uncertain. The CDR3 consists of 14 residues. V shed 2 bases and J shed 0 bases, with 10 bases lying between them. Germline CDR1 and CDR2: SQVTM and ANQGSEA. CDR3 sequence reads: CSVEPTEYQETQYF. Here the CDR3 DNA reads TGCAGCGTTGAACCTACAGAGTACCAAGAGACCCAGTACTTC.

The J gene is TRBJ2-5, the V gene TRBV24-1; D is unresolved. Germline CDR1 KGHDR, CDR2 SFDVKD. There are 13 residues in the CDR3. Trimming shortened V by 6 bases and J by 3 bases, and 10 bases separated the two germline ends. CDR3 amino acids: CATSSGSKETQYF. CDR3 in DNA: TGTGCCACCAGTTCCGGGTCCAAAGAGACCCAGTACTTC.